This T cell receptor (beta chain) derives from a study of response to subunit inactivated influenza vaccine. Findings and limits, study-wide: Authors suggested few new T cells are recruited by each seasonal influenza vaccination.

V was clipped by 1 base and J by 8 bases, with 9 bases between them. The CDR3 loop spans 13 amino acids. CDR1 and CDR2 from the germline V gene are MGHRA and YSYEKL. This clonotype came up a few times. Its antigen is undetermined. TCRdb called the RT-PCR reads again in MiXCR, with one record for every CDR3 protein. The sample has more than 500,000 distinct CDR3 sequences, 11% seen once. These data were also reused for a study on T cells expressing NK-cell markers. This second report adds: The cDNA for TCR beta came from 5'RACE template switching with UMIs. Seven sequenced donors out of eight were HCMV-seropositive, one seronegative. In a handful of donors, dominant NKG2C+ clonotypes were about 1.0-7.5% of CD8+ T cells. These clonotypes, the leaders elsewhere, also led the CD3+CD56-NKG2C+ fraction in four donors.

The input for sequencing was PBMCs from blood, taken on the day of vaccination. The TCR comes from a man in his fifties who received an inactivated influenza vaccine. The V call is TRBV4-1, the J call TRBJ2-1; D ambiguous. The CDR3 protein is CASSQVKGYEQFF. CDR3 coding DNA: TGCGCCAGCAGCCAAGTGAAGGGTTATGAGCAGTTCTTC.